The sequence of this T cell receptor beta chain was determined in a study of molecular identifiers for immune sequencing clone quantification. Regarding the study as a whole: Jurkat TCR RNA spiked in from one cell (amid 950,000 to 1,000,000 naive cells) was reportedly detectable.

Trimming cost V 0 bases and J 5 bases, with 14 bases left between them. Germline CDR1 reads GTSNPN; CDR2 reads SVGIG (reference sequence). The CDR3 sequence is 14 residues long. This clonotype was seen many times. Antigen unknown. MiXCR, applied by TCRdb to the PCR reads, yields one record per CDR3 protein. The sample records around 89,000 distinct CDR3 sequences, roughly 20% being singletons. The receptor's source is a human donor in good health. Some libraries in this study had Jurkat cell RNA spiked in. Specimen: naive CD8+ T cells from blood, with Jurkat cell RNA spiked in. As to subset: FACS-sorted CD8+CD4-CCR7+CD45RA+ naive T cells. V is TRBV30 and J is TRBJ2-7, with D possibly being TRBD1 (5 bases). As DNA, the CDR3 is TGTGCCTGGAGTGTAGGGTCAGGGCATGACGAGCAGTACTTC. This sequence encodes CAWSVGSGHDEQYF.